This TCR beta chain emerged from a study of T cells expressing NK-cell markers. Study-level background: Among the eight sequenced donors, seven tested HCMV-seropositive and one tested seronegative.

cDNA encoding TCR beta was synthesized via 5'RACE template switching incorporating UMIs. TCRdb reworked the 5' RACE reads into one entry per CDR3 protein, no DNA. The sample totals just under 150,000 distinct CDR3 sequences. The CDR3 totals 16 residues. Germline V lookup: CDR1 SGHNT, CDR2 YYREEE (reference sequence). Source material: blood T cells: a sorted CD56 or NKG2C T cell subset, CD4+ or CD8+ T cells, or bulk PBMC T cells (not recorded which). This sequence originates from a man younger than 35 in good health. The J gene is TRBJ2-2, the V gene TRBV5-4. CDR3: CASSLVASSNTGELFF.